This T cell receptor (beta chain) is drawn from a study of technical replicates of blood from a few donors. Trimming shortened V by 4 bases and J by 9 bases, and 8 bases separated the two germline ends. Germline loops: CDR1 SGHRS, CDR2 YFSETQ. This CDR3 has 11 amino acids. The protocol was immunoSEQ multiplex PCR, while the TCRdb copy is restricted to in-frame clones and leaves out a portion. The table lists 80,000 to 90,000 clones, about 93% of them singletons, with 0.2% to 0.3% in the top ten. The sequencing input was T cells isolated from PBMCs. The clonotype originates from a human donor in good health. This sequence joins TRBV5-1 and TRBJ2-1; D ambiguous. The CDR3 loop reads CASSSQVEQFF. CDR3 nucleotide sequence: TGCGCCAGCAGCAGTCAGGTTGAGCAGTTCTTC. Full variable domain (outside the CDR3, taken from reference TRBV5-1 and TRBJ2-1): KAGVTQTPRYLIKTRGQQVTLSCSPISGHRSVSWYQQTPGQGLQFLFEYFSETQRNKGNFPGRFSGRQFSNSRSEMNVSTLELGDSALYLCASSSQVEQFFGPGTRLTVL.